This record concerns one T cell receptor (beta chain) sequence. Its antigen is unidentified. Sample barcodes and UMIs were carried by the TCR alpha and TCR beta cDNA libraries that 5'RACE generated with constant-segment primers. TCRdb re-called the 5' RACE reads with MiXCR, one entry per CDR3 protein. The sample includes fewer than 550,000 distinct CDR3 sequences, approximately 20% of them seen just once. The record originates from a study of T-cell memory formation after mild COVID-19. Findings of the study overall: Some clones that responded were present in memory (sampled pre-infection), which suggests cross-reactive memory joined.

The CDR3 covers 15 residues. V lost 5 bases, J lost 0 bases, and 11 bases lay in between. Looked up from germline, CDR1 is SGHTA and CDR2 is FQGNSA. The chain combines TRBV7-2 with TRBJ1-5; D is unclear. The sample comprised PBMCs or a T cell subset sorted from them (not recorded which). This TCR was recovered from an adult woman who had mild COVID-19 (a few samples of this study predate the infection). Cell type and time point are not known. CDR3: CASSPDAFSNQPQHF. The CDR3 DNA sequence: TGTGCCAGCAGCCCGGACGCGTTTAGCAATCAGCCCCAGCATTTT.